Detailed here is one TCR beta chain. Antigen unknown. Trimming took 7 bases from V and 6 from J; bases not matched to a gene: 10. The CDR3 totals 15 residues. CDR1 is MNHNS, CDR2 SASEGT, per germline. The data originate from a study of T-cell memory formation after mild COVID-19. Overall study results and limits: Some clones that responded were present in memory (sampled pre-infection), which suggests cross-reactive memory joined. Balance between CD4 and CD8 was seen in clones contracting day 15 to 85, and a CD4+ lean was seen in later expanders.

Each CDR3 protein is one row after TCRdb ran MiXCR on the 5' RACE reads. Among approximately 410,000 distinct CDR3 sequences listed, 20% to 25% were seen once. This chain joins TRBV6-1 and TRBJ1-1; TRBD1 matches 11 bases. The clonotype originates from an adult woman who had mild COVID-19 (a few samples of this study predate the infection). Cell type and time point are not known. The sample consisted of PBMCs or a T cell subset sorted from them (not recorded which). The CDR3 DNA reads as TGTGCCAGCACCTGGACAGGGGGCGTCGGGGCTGAAGCTTTCTTT. Its protein product is CASTWTGGVGAEAFF.